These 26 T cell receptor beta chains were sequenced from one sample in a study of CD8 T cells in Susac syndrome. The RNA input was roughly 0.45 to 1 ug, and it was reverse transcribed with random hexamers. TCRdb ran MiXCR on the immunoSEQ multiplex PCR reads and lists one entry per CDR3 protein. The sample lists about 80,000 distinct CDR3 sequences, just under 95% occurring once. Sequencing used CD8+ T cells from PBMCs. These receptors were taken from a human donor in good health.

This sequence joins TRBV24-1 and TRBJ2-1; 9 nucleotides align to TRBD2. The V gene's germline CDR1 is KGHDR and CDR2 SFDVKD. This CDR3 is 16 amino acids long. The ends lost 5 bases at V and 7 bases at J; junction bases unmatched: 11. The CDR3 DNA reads TGTGCCACCAGTGGTATTAGCGGGAGCAGTGGTAATGAGCAGTTCTTC. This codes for CATSGISGSSGNEQFF.

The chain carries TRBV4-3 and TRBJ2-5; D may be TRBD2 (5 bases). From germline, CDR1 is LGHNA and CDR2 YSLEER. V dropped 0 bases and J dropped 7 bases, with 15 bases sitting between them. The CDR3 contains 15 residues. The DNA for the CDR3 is TGCGCCAGCAGCCAAGAGAGGGCCCACCTTGGGACCCAGTACTTC. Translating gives CASSQERAHLGTQYF.

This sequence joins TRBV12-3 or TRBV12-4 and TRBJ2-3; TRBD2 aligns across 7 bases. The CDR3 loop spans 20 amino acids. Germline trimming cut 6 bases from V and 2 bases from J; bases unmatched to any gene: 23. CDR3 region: CASSPPGLGPHTLFTDTQYF. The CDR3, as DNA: TGTGCCAGCAGCCCCCCCGGACTAGGACCCCATACACTCTTCACAGATACGCAGTATTTT.

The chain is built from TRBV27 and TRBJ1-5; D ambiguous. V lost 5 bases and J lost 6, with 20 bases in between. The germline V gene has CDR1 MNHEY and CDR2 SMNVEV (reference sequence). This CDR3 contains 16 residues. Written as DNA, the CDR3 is TGTGCCAGCAGTGGGGAGCCCCATTTTGGTGGTCAGCCCCAGCATTTT. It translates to CASSGEPHFGGQPQHF.

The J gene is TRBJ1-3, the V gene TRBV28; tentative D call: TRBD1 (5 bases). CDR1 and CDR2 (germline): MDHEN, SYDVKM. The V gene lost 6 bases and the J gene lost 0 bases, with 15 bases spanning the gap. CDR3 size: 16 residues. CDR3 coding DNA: TGTGCCAGCAGAACTGATCGGGACGGCTCTGGAAACACCATATATTTT. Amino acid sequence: CASRTDRDGSGNTIYF.

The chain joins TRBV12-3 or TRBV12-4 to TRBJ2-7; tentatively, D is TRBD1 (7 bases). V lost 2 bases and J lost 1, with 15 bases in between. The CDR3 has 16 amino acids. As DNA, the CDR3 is TGTGCCAGCAGTTTAAGTCTGGCAGGGGGGTCCTACGAGCAGTACTTC. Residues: CASSLSLAGGSYEQYF.

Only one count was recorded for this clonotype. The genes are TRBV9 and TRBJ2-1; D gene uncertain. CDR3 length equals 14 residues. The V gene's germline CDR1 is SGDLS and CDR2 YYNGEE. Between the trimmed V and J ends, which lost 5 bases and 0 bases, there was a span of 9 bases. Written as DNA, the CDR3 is TGTGCCAGCAGTACGGAGAGCTCCTACAATGAGCAGTTCTTC. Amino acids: CASSTESSYNEQFF.

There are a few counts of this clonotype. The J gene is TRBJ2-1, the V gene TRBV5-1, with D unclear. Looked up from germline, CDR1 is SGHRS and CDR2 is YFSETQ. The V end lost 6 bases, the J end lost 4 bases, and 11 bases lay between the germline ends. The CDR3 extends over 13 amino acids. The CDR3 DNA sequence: TGCGCCAGCACGGGCTCGAGTTACAATGAGCAGTTCTTC. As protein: CASTGSSYNEQFF. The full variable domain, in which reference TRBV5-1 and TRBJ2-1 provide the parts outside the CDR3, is KAGVTQTPRYLIKTRGQQVTLSCSPISGHRSVSWYQQTPGQGLQFLFEYFSETQRNKGNFPGRFSGRQFSNSRSEMNVSTLELGDSALYLCASTGSSYNEQFFGPGTRLTVL.

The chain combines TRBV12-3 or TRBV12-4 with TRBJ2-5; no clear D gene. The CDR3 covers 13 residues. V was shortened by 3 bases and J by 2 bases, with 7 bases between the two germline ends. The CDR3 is CASSFVLQETQYF. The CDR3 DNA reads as TGTGCCAGCAGTTTCGTGTTACAAGAGACCCAGTACTTC.

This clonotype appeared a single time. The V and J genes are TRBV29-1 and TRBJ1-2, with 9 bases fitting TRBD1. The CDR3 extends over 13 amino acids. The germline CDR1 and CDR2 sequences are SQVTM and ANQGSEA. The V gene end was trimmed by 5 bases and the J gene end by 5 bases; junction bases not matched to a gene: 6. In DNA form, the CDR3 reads TGCAGCGTTTATACAGGGGGCGGGTATGGCTACACCTTC. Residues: CSVYTGGGYGYTF.

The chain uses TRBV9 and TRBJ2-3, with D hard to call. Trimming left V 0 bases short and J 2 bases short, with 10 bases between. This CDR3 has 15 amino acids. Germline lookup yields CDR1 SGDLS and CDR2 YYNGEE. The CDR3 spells CASSVGKFDTDTQYF. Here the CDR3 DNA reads TGTGCCAGCAGCGTAGGAAAATTTGACACAGATACGCAGTATTTT.

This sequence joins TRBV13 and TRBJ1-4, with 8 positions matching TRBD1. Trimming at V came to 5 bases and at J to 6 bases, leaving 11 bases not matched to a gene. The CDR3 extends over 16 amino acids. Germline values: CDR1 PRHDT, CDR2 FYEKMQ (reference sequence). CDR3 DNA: TGTGCCAGCAGCCCACGATCGACAGGGGCGGATGAAAAACTGTTTTTT. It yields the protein CASSPRSTGADEKLFF.

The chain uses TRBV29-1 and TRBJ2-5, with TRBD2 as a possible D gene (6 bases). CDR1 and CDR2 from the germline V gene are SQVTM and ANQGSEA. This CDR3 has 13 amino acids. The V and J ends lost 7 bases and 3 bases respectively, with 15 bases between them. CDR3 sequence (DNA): TGCAGCGCCGGGGCTAGCGTAGAAGAGACCCAGTACTTC. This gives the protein CSAGASVEETQYF.

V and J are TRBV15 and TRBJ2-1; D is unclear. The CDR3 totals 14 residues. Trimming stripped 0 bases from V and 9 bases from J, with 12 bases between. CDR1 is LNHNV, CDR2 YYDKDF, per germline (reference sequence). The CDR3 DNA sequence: TGTGCCACCAGCAGAGAAAATGACCGGGTTGAGCAGTTCTTC. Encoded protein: CATSRENDRVEQFF.

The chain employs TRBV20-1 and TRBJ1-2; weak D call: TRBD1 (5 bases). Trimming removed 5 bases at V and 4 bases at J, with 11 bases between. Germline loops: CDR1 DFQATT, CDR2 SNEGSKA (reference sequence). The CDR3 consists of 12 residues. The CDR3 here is CSAGGPRYGYTF. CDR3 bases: TGCAGTGCTGGGGGACCGCGCTATGGCTACACCTTC.

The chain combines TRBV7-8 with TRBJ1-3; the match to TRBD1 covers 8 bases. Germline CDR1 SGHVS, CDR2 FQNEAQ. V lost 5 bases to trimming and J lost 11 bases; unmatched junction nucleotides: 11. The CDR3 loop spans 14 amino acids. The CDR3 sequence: CASSPGGTGVPIYF. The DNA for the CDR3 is TGTGCCAGCAGCCCGGGAGGGACAGGCGTCCCCATATATTTT.

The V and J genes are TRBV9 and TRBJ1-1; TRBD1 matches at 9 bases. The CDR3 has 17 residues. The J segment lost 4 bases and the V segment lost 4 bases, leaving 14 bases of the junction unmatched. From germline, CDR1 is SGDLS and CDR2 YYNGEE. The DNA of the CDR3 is TGTGCCAGCAGCCCAAACCCGGGACAGGGTCGGGGCACTGAAGCTTTCTTT. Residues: CASSPNPGQGRGTEAFF.

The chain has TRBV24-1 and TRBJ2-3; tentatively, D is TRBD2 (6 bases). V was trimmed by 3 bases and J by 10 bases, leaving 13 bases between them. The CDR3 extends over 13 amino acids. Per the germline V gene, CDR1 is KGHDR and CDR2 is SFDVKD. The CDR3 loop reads CATSDGLSGAQYF. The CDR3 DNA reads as TGTGCCACCAGTGATGGTTTATCGGGGGCGCAGTATTTT.

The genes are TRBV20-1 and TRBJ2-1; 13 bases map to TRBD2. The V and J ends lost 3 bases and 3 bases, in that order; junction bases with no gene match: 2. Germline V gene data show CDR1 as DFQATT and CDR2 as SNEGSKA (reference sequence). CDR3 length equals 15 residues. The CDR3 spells CSASGLAGDYNEQFF. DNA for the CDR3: TGCAGTGCTAGTGGACTAGCGGGGGACTACAATGAGCAGTTCTTC.

The CDR3 region has the DNA TGCAGCGTTGAGAGGGATACGGCCAATGGCTACACCTTC. Encoded protein: CSVERDTANGYTF. This sequence joins TRBV29-1 and TRBJ1-2, with D unresolved. CDR3 length: 13 amino acids. V was clipped by 3 bases and J by 6 bases, with 14 bases between them. The V gene's germline CDR1 is SQVTM and CDR2 ANQGSEA.

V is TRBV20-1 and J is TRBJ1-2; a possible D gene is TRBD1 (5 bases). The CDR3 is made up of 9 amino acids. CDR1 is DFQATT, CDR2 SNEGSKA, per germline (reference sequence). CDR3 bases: TGCGGCGGGGGTTATGGCTACACCTTC. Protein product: CGGGYGYTF.

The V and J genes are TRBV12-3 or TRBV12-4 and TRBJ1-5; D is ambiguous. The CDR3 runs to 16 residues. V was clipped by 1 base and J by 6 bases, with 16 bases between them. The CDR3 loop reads CASSLGAIGDSQPQHF. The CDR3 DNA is TGTGCCAGCAGTTTAGGGGCCATCGGTGACTCTCAGCCCCAGCATTTT.

The CDR3 region is CSGRETYNEQFF. Here the CDR3 DNA reads TGCAGTGGGCGGGAGACCTACAATGAGCAGTTCTTC. The chain combines TRBV20-1 with TRBJ2-1, with 7 bases that match TRBD2. The V segment lost 7 bases and the J segment 2 bases; nucleotides outside the gene matches: 2. The germline V gene has CDR1 DFQATT and CDR2 SNEGSKA (reference sequence). The CDR3 length is 12 residues.

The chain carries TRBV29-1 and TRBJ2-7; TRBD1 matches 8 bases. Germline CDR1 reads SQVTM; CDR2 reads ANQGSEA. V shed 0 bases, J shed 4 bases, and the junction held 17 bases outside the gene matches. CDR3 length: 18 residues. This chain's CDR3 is CSVEDDASQGAGLYEQYF. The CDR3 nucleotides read TGCAGCGTTGAAGATGATGCCAGTCAGGGGGCTGGTTTATACGAGCAGTACTTC.

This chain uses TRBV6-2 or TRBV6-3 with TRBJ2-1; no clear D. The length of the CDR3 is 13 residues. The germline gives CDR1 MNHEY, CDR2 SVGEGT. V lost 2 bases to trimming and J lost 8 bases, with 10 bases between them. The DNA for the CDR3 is TGTGCCAGCAGTTACGGAGCTGACGATGAGCAGTTCTTC. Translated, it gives CASSYGADDEQFF.

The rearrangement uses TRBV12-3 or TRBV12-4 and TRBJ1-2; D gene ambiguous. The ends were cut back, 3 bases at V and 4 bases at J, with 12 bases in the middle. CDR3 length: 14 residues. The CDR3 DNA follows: TGTGCCAGCAGTTTTGCCAGAACACTCTATGGCTACACCTTC. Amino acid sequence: CASSFARTLYGYTF.